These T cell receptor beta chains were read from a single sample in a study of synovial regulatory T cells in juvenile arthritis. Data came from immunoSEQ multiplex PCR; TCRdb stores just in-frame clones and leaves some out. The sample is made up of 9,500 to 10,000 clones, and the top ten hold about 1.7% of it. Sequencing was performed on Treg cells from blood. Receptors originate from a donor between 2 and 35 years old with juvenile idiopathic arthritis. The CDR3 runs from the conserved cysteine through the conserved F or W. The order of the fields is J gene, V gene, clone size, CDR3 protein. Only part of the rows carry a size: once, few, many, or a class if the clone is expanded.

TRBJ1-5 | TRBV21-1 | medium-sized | CASSKGQGQPQHF
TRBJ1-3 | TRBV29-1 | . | CSAAVAGNTIYF
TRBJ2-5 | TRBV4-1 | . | CASSPQGWQETQYF
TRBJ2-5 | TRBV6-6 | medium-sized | CASSLGLQETQYF
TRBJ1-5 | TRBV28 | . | CASSRTENSNQPQHF
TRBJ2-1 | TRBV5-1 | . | CASSSSMHEQFF
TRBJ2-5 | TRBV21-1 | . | CASSTCGTYSYEQYF
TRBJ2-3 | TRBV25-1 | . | CASSDRTTSGRSDTQYF
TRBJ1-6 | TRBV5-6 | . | CASTQRAVFSYNSPLHF
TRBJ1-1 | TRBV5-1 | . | CASSLDGSEAFF
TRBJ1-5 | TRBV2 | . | CASAPNGNQPQHF
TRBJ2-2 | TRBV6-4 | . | CASSAEGGLGELFF
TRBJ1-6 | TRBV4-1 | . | CASSPDRGLVSPLHF
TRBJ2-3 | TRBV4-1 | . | CASSHAVSDTQYF
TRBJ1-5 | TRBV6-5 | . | CASSSATGEGNQPQHF
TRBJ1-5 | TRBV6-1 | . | CASLGAGPQHF
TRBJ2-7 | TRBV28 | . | CASSRGGTYEQYF
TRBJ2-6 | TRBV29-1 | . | CSVRGLGANVLTF
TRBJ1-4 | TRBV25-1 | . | CASSEPTRINEKLFF
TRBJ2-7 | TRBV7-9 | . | CASSSPQSPYEQYF
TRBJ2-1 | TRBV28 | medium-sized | CASTGTGVSFF
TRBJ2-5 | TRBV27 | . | CASSLFPGRQETQYF
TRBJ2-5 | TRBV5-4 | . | CASSPKGGQGAYEQYF
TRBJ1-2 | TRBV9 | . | CASSPHVGPNYGYTF
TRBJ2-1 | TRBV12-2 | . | CASRLARGSFIF
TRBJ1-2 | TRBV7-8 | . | CASSLIGSYGYTF
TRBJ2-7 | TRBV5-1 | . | CASSLTGIQGEQYF
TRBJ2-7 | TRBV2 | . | CASSEGASSYEQYF
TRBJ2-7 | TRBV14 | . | CASSQTEMSEQYF
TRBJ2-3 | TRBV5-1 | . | CASSPYQRQDTQYF
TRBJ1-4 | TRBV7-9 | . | CASSLAGVPNEKLFF
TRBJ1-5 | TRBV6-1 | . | CASSEMIGHLYQPQHF
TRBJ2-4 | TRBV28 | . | CASSTGSGIQYF
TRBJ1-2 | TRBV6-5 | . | CASSYGDRVGYGYTF
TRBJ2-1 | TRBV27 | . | CASSVDTSGSFHEQFF
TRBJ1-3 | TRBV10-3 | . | CAIRTTIFGNTIYF
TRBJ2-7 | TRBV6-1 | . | CATIRQGSSYEQYF
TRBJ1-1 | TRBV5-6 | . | CASSLPQNTEAFF
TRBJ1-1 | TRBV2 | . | CASSERDEAFF